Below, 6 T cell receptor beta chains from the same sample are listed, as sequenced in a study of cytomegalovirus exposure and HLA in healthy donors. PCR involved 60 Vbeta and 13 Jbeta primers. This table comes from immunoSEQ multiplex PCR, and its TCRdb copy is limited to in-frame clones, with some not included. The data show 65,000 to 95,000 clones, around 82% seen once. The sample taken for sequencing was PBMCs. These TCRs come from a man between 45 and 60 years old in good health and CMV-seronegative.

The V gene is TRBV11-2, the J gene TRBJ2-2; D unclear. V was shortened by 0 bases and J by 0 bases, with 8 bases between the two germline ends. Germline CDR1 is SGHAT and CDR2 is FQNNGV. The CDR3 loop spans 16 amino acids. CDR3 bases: TGTGCCAGCAGCTTAGACAGGCCTCCGAACACCGGGGAGCTGTTTTTT. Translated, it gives CASSLDRPPNTGELFF.

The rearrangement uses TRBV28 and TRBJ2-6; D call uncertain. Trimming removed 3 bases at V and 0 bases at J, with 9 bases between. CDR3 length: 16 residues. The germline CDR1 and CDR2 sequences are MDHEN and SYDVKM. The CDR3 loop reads CASSFQRASGANVLTF. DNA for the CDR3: TGTGCCAGCAGTTTTCAGCGAGCCTCTGGGGCCAACGTCCTGACTTTC.

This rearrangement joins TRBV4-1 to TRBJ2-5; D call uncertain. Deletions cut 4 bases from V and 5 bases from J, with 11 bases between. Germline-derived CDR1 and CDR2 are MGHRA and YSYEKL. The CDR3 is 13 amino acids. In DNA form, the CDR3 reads TGCGCCAGCAGCCTCCTCATAGCCGAGACCCAGTACTTC. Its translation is CASSLLIAETQYF.

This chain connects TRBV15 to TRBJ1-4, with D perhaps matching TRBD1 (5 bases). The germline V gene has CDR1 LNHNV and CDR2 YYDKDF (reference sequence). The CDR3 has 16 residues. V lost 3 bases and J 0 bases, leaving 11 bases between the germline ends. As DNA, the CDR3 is TGTGCCACCAGCAGGATGACAGACGCAACTAATGAAAAACTGTTTTTT. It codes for CATSRMTDATNEKLFF.

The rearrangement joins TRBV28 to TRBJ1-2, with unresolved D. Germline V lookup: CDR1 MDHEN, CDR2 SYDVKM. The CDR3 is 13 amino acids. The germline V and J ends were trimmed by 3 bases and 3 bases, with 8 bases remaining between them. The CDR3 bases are TGTGCCAGCAGTTTCGGGTCCGACTATGGCTACACCTTC. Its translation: CASSFGSDYGYTF.

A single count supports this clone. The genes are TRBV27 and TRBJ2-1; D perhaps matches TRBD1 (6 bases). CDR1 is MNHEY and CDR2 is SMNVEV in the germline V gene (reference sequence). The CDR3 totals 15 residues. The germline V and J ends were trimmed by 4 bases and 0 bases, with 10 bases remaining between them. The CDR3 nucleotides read TGTGCCAGCAGTTCCGACAGGAGCTCCTACAATGAGCAGTTCTTC. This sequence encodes CASSSDRSSYNEQFF.